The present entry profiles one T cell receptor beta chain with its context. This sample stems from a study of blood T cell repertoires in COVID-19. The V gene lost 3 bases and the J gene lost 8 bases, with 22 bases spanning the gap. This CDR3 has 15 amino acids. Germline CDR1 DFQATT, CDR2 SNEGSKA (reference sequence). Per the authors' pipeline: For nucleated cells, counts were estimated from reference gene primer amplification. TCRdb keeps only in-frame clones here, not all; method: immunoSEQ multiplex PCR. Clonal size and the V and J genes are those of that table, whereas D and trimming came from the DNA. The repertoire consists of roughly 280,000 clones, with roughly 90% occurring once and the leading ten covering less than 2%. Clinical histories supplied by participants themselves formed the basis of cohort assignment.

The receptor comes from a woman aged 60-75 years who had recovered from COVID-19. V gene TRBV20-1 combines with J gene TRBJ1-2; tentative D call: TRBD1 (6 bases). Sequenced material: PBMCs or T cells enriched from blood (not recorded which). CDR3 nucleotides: TGCAGTGCTAGTCGGACGGGTATAGCAGGGGAGGGCTACACCTTC. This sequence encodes CSASRTGIAGEGYTF.